This T cell receptor beta chain originates from a study of control samples from healthy donors and cancer patients. V shed 1 base and J shed 6 bases, with 15 bases lying between them. Germline CDR1 SGHAT, CDR2 FQNNGV. This CDR3 has 15 residues. Here immunoSEQ multiplex PCR was the method, and the copy in TCRdb shows in-frame clones only, minus some. Counted here are roughly 130,000 clones, 85% to 95% occurring once; the ten biggest clones make up 8.5% to 10%. This sequence joins TRBV11-2 and TRBJ1-1; weak D call: TRBD1 (5 bases). What was sequenced was blood. This TCR came from a man in his late teens or twenties in good health. In DNA form, the CDR3 reads TGTGCCAGCAGCTTAGGTGGCCCACCGGGGGCTGAAGCTTTCTTT. This translates into CASSLGGPPGAEAFF.